Following are 21 T cell receptor beta chains from one sample sequenced in a study of OX40 agonist ivuxolimab in advanced cancers. Library method: the immunoSEQ multiplex PCR assay. Entries here come from immuneACCESS through TCRdb and include only in-frame sequences with V and J called. Some clones fail to appear in such tables; in the studies checked, an unresolved V gene covers under half of the shortfall, and the cause of the remainder is unknown. Here the sample has 50,000 to 65,000 clones; 87% occur a single time. In total, the top ten clones hold 0.76% of the sample. Sample: CD4+ or CD8+ T cells sorted from blood, taken in a trial of the OX40 agonist ivuxolimab. These TCRs come from an adult with an advanced solid tumor such as melanoma, head and neck, liver or kidney cancer.

This sequence joins TRBV5-4 and TRBJ1-2; 7 bases align to TRBD1. CDR1 and CDR2 from the germline V gene are SGHNT and YYREEE (reference sequence). J gave up 2 bases and V 7 bases, and 8 bases lay outside the gene matches. The CDR3 is 14 residues long. The CDR3 DNA follows: TGTGCCAGCGGAAGACAGGGCGCCAACTATGGCTACACCTTC. It specifies CASGRQGANYGYTF.

The V call is TRBV19, the J call TRBJ1-1; no clear D gene. CDR1 and CDR2 (germline): LNHDA, SQIVND (reference sequence). The CDR3 totals 13 residues. Trimming removed 7 bases from V and 0 bases from J, with 9 bases in between. CDR3 DNA: TGTGCCAGTAAAAGGCCGCTGAACACTGAAGCTTTCTTT. Translation gives CASKRPLNTEAFF.

The V and J genes are TRBV18 and TRBJ2-1, with D perhaps TRBD1 (6 bases). This CDR3 comprises 13 residues. Germline CDR1 is KGHSH and CDR2 is LQKENI. V was trimmed by 4 bases and J by 4 bases, leaving 8 bases between them. The CDR3 is CASSRDIYNEQFF. The CDR3 DNA is TGTGCCAGCTCACGGGACATTTACAATGAGCAGTTCTTC. Full variable domain (remainder filled in from reference TRBV18 and TRBJ2-1): NAGVMQNPRHLVRRRGQEARLRCSPMKGHSHVYWYRQLPEEGLKFMVYLQKENIIDESGMPKERFSAEFPKEGPSILRIQQVVRGDSAAYFCASSRDIYNEQFFGPGTRLTVL.

A note on this clone: The same CDR3 arises from other DNA sequences in this sample as well. This chain connects TRBV10-3 to TRBJ2-3; possibly TRBD1 for D (5 bases). The CDR3 has 14 amino acids. The germline gives CDR1 ENHRY, CDR2 SYGVKD. Trimming shortened V by 3 bases and J by 2 bases, and 9 bases separated the two germline ends. CDR3 sequence reads: CAISDRANTDTQYF. The DNA of the CDR3 is TGTGCCATCAGTGACAGGGCAAACACAGATACGCAGTATTTT.

This chain connects TRBV19 to TRBJ2-3, with D perhaps TRBD1 (6 bases). The CDR3 totals 13 residues. Germline V CDR1 and CDR2: LNHDA, SQIVND (reference sequence). V was cut by 5 bases and J by 9 bases, with 15 bases left in between. The CDR3 reads CASSGQGSMTQYF. CDR3 bases: TGTGCCAGTAGTGGCCAGGGGTCAATGACGCAGTATTTT.

In this sample, this clone turned up a few times. The chain couples TRBV10-3 to TRBJ2-7; the D is unclear. Germline V CDR1 and CDR2: ENHRY, SYGVKD. The CDR3 has 12 amino acids. Trimming pared 0 bases from V and 4 bases from J, leaving 4 bases between. The CDR3 sequence is CAISESRYEQYF. CDR3 DNA sequence: TGTGCCATCAGTGAGTCGAGATACGAGCAGTACTTC.

The CDR3 loop is CASSYSVSGGNTIYF. The CDR3 region has the DNA TGTGCCAGCAGTTACTCGGTATCCGGTGGAAACACCATATATTTT. The gene calls are TRBV6-6 and TRBJ1-3; D is ambiguous. V was cut by 0 bases and J by 3 bases, with 9 bases left in between. Germline assignment: CDR1 MNHNY and CDR2 SVGAGI (reference sequence). The CDR3 totals 15 residues.

This chain connects TRBV5-5 to TRBJ2-5; 10 nucleotides match TRBD2. The germline gives CDR1 SGHKS, CDR2 YYEKEE (reference sequence). The CDR3 runs 16 residues. V lost 0 bases to trimming and J lost 0 bases; unmatched junction nucleotides: 2. The DNA for the CDR3 is TGTGCCAGCAGCTTGGAGCGGGGGGGTTACCAAGAGACCCAGTACTTC. Its translation is CASSLERGGYQETQYF.

The chain couples TRBV9 to TRBJ1-1; D call uncertain. Germline CDR1 SGDLS, CDR2 YYNGEE. V was shortened by 2 bases and J by 0 bases, with 5 bases between the two germline ends. This CDR3 has 13 residues. The CDR3 DNA follows: TGTGCCAGCAGCGTTAAGATGAACACTGAAGCTTTCTTT. It codes for CASSVKMNTEAFF.

The chain uses TRBV4-2 and TRBJ1-2, with D hard to call. There are 16 residues in the CDR3. CDR1 and CDR2 (germline): LGHNA, YNFKEQ. The V end was cut by 0 bases, the J end by 0 bases, with 11 bases between. CDR3 in amino acids: CASSQDRRIANYGYTF. The CDR3 DNA follows: TGTGCCAGCAGCCAAGATAGGAGAATAGCTAACTATGGCTACACCTTC.

The V gene is TRBV6-6, the J gene TRBJ1-2, with D perhaps TRBD1 (6 bases). The V and J ends lost 2 bases and 2 bases respectively, with 9 bases between them. The CDR3 has 14 residues. The V gene's germline CDR1 is MNHNY and CDR2 SVGAGI (reference sequence). The CDR3 nucleotides are TGTGCCAGCAGTTACAGCAGGGGAAACTATGGCTACACCTTC. Its protein product is CASSYSRGNYGYTF.

V is TRBV5-1 and J is TRBJ2-7; D perhaps matches TRBD2 (5 bases). Germline V CDR1 and CDR2: SGHRS, YFSETQ. Trimming took 3 bases from V and 6 from J, leaving 13 bases between them. This CDR3 spans 13 amino acids. The CDR3 reads CASSSSWAGEQYF. Written as DNA, the CDR3 is TGCGCCAGCAGCTCCTCCTGGGCGGGCGAGCAGTACTTC.

The V and J genes are TRBV29-1 and TRBJ1-5; D is undetermined. This CDR3 region has 13 residues. V lost 6 bases and J lost 2, with 11 bases in between. Germline CDR1 and CDR2: SQVTM and ANQGSEA. Here the CDR3 DNA reads TGCAGCGTCGGTAGGGATGGCAATCAGCCCCAGCATTTT. As protein: CSVGRDGNQPQHF.

The V and J genes are TRBV2 and TRBJ1-1; D gene unclear. Germline-derived CDR1 and CDR2 are SNHLY and FYNNEI. The V gene lost 11 bases and the J gene lost 1 base, with 14 bases spanning the gap. This CDR3 contains 13 residues. The CDR3: CAGRASPNTEAFF. The CDR3 coding sequence is TGTGCCGGGAGGGCCAGCCCGAACACTGAAGCTTTCTTT.

The gene calls are TRBV7-3 and TRBJ2-1; D might be TRBD1 (5 bases). Germline V CDR1 and CDR2: SGHTA, FQGTGA. Trimming cost V 1 base and J 6 bases, with 7 bases left between them. The CDR3 totals 13 residues. This chain's CDR3 is CASSLRQGNEQFF. CDR3 DNA sequence: TGTGCCAGCAGCTTAAGGCAGGGCAATGAGCAGTTCTTC.

This chain uses TRBV6-1 with TRBJ2-1; TRBD1 matches at 7 bases. V was pared by 6 bases and J by 7 bases, with 12 bases of the junction left unmatched. The germline gives CDR1 MNHNS, CDR2 SASEGT. This CDR3 is 15 amino acids long. As DNA, the CDR3 is TGTGCCAGCAGCCAGGGGACAGACCGCGGGAATGAGCAGTTCTTC. This sequence encodes CASSQGTDRGNEQFF.

The chain recombines TRBV5-1 with TRBJ2-1, with D possibly being TRBD1 (5 bases). The CDR3 extends over 15 amino acids. Germline V lookup: CDR1 SGHRS, CDR2 YFSETQ. Trimming stripped 4 bases from V and 2 bases from J, with 13 bases between. The CDR3 DNA is TGCGCCAGCAGCAGGGGCCAACCTCCCTACAATGAGCAGTTCTTC. Its protein is CASSRGQPPYNEQFF.

This clone came up a few times. The chain joins TRBV28 to TRBJ2-2, with D perhaps given as TRBD1 or TRBD2 (5 bases each). This CDR3 spans 15 amino acids. Deletions cut 3 bases from V and 2 bases from J, with 10 bases between. Germline CDR1 and CDR2: MDHEN and SYDVKM. In DNA, the CDR3 is TGTGCCAGCAGTTTGCCCGGGACCAACACCGGGGAGCTGTTTTTT. Translating it yields CASSLPGTNTGELFF.

The table lists this clone with a count of one. The V and J genes are TRBV30 and TRBJ1-6; no reliable D call. The germline gives CDR1 GTSNPN, CDR2 SVGIG (reference sequence). With 2 bases removed from V and 5 bases from J, the gap between germline ends came to 10 bases. CDR3 size: 14 residues. This CDR3 is CAWSRRPNNSPLHF. The CDR3 DNA sequence: TGTGCCTGGAGTCGACGGCCTAATAATTCACCCCTCCACTTT.

CDR3 nucleotides: TGTGCCAGCAGTGACTCGATCCTCACAGATACGCAGTATTTT. Residues: CASSDSILTDTQYF. The chain recombines TRBV6-4 with TRBJ2-3; D gene ambiguous. The CDR3 covers 14 residues. CDR1 is MRHNA and CDR2 is SNTAGT in the germline V gene. V lost 0 bases and J lost 2, with 6 bases in between.

CDR3 sequence: CASSLEPTGSTEAFF. CDR3 DNA sequence: TGCGCCAGCAGCTTGGAACCGACAGGGTCCACTGAAGCTTTCTTT. The V and J genes are TRBV5-1 and TRBJ1-1, with 7 nucleotides matching TRBD1. Germline CDR1 reads SGHRS; CDR2 reads YFSETQ. This CDR3 region has 15 residues. With 0 bases clipped from V and 4 bases from J, the junction kept 6 bases outside the gene matches.